This TCR beta chain was captured in a study of PD-1 blockade in classical Hodgkin lymphoma. Turning to the study itself: Each patient was given nivolumab 3 mg/kg through a vein every 2 weeks.

TCRdb's copy holds only in-frame clones and misses some; the assay was immunoSEQ multiplex PCR. This table has tens of thousands of clones, roughly 85% appearing once. A note on this clone: Its antigen is still unknown.

Documented time point: cycle 4 day 1 (C4D1), after five to seven weeks of nivolumab. Each and every patient relapsed after autologous stem cell transplantation, and patients got differing brentuximab vedotin exposure. Thawed PBMCs yielded CD4+ T cells through magnetic negative selection. Trimming took off 6 bases at V and 3 bases at J, with 13 bases between the two ends. The CDR3 spans 14 residues. CDR1 and CDR2 from the germline V gene are SGHDN and FVKESK. Notes on the study in general: Whereas CD4+ TCR diversity had risen significantly by C4D1, CD8+ TCR diversity had not.

Here the sequenced sample was CD4+ T cells from blood, taken before the fourth cycle of nivolumab. V gene TRBV14 combines with J gene TRBJ2-3; TRBD2 is a possible D gene (5 bases). This clonotype was obtained from a human donor with classical Hodgkin lymphoma. This chain's CDR3 is CASRSGINTDTQYF. As DNA, the CDR3 is TGTGCCAGCAGATCCGGGATTAATACAGATACGCAGTATTTT.